Listed below are T cell receptor beta chains from one sample, sequenced in a study of cytomegalovirus exposure and HLA in healthy donors. Repertoires were generated with immunoSEQ multiplex PCR, while TCRdb's copy carries only in-frame clones and drops some. In total, the table holds roughly 120,000 clones. Sequenced input: PBMCs. All receptors come from a man between 18 and 29 years old in good health and CMV-seronegative. Both conserved end residues are part of each CDR3. A D gene is named only where the DNA matches it firmly.

TRBV5-4	TRBD2	TRBJ2-7	CASSLRLGGISSYEQYF	TGTGCCAGCAGCTTGCGACTCGGGGGGATCAGCTCCTACGAGCAGTACTTC
TRBV6-1	.	TRBJ2-7	CASPKEGSYEQYF	TGTGCCAGCCCTAAGGAGGGCTCCTACGAGCAGTACTTC
TRBV5-1	.	TRBJ1-1	CASSLGGINTEAFF	TGCGCCAGCAGCTTGGGAGGGATTAACACTGAAGCTTTCTTT
TRBV11-2	TRBD1	TRBJ2-1	CASSFLLGQGSYNEQFF	TGTGCCAGCAGCTTTCTTCTAGGACAGGGCTCCTACAATGAGCAGTTCTTC
TRBV29-1	.	TRBJ1-1	CSVARGENTEAFF	TGCAGCGTTGCCCGAGGAGAGAACACTGAAGCTTTCTTT
TRBV7-3	TRBD2	TRBJ2-3	CASSSLGTSGGARGDTQYF	TGTGCCAGCAGCTCCCTTGGGACTAGCGGGGGCGCCCGAGGGGATACGCAGTATTTT
TRBV25-1	.	TRBJ2-5	CASSPLGTIQETQYF	TGTGCCAGCAGTCCACTGGGGACAATCCAAGAGACCCAGTACTTC
TRBV6-5	.	TRBJ2-3	CASTPTAEDTQYF	TGTGCCAGCACCCCGACAGCAGAAGATACGCAGTATTTT
TRBV7-9	.	TRBJ2-3	CASSLGVGKFGTQYF	TGTGCCAGCAGCTTAGGGGTCGGGAAGTTTGGTACGCAGTATTTT
TRBV5-4	.	TRBJ2-6	CASSLKTGIGANVLTF	TGTGCCAGCAGCTTGAAGACCGGGATCGGGGCCAACGTCCTGACTTTC
TRBV6-5	TRBD1	TRBJ2-5	CASSYSDRVGTQYF	TGTGCCAGCAGTTACTCGGACAGGGTGGGGACCCAGTACTTC
TRBV10-3	TRBD1	TRBJ1-1	CAISESDRGEAFF	TGTGCCATCAGTGAGTCAGACAGGGGTGAGGCTTTCTTT
TRBV10-3	TRBD2	TRBJ2-7	CATKGLAGGSNEQYF	TGTGCCACCAAAGGGCTAGCGGGAGGTTCTAACGAGCAGTACTTC
TRBV11-2	TRBD2	TRBJ2-1	CASSLEGLAGTTNEQFF	TGTGCCAGCAGCTTAGAAGGGCTAGCGGGTACAACCAATGAGCAGTTCTTC
TRBV7-9	TRBD1	TRBJ2-5	CASSLVGTERETQYF	TGTGCCAGCAGCTTAGTAGGGACAGAGAGAGAGACCCAGTACTTC
TRBV11-2	TRBD2	TRBJ2-1	CASSPNSLLAGGVYNEQFF	TGTGCCAGCAGCCCGAACTCCCTTCTAGCGGGAGGAGTATACAATGAGCAGTTCTTC
TRBV11-3	TRBD1	TRBJ2-7	CASSAGTGVRAYEQYF	TGTGCCAGCAGCGCTGGGACAGGGGTGAGGGCCTACGAGCAGTACTTC
TRBV7-6	.	TRBJ2-7	CASSSNGLEQYF	TGTGCCAGCAGCTCTAACGGTCTAGAGCAGTACTTC
TRBV28	TRBD2	TRBJ2-7	CASSFQTSGISYEQYF	TGTGCCAGCAGTTTCCAGACTAGCGGGATCTCCTACGAGCAGTACTTC
TRBV10-1	.	TRBJ2-4	CASSSGFGKNIQYF	TGCGCCAGCAGTTCAGGGTTTGGCAAAAACATTCAGTACTTC
TRBV6-1	TRBD1	TRBJ1-1	CASSLQGGLGTEAFF	TGTGCCAGCAGTCTACAGGGGGGGTTGGGTACTGAAGCTTTCTTT
TRBV4-1	.	TRBJ2-5	CASSQVLTRQETQYF	TGCGCCAGCAGCCAAGTCCTGACTAGGCAAGAGACCCAGTACTTC
TRBV9	.	TRBJ1-1	CASSVDMNTEAFF	TGTGCCAGCAGCGTAGACATGAACACTGAAGCTTTCTTT
TRBV19	.	TRBJ2-3	CASTLGAEHTDTQYF	TGTGCCAGTACCTTAGGGGCAGAACACACAGATACGCAGTATTTT
TRBV7-2	TRBD2	TRBJ2-7	CASRLAGDEQYF	TGTGCCAGCAGACTAGCGGGAGACGAGCAGTACTTC
TRBV2	TRBD1	TRBJ2-7	CATRDRSYEQYF	TGTGCCACCCGGGACAGATCCTACGAGCAGTACTTC
TRBV4-2	.	TRBJ2-3	CASSQSADTQYF	TGTGCCAGCAGCCAGAGCGCGGATACGCAGTATTTT
TRBV27	TRBD1	TRBJ2-7	CASSLGGTGGYEQYF	TGTGCCAGCAGTTTAGGGGGGACAGGGGGCTACGAGCAGTACTTC
TRBV28	TRBD1	TRBJ1-1	CASSSHRGQRNTEAFF	TGTGCCAGCAGTTCCCACAGGGGACAACGGAACACTGAAGCTTTCTTT
TRBV6-5	TRBD1	TRBJ1-2	CASSRDRYNYGYTF	TGTGCCAGCAGCCGGGACAGGTATAACTATGGCTACACCTTC
TRBV28	.	TRBJ1-3	CASTGLGGTGNTIYF	TGTGCCAGCACCGGATTAGGGGGTACGGGAAACACCATATATTTT
TRBV12-5	.	TRBJ1-2	CASGPTTKVDGYTF	TGTGCTAGTGGTCCTACCACCAAAGTAGATGGCTACACCTTC
TRBV7-2	.	TRBJ2-6	CASSFRPGANVLTF	TGTGCCAGCAGCTTCCGTCCTGGGGCCAACGTCCTGACTTTC
TRBV14	TRBD1	TRBJ1-3	CASSLRQGVGNTIYF	TGTGCCAGCAGCCTCCGACAGGGGGTTGGAAACACCATATATTTT
TRBV7-3	.	TRBJ1-1	CASSLKGLGVATEAFF	TGTGCCAGCAGCTTAAAGGGGTTAGGGGTAGCCACTGAAGCTTTCTTT
TRBV10-3	TRBD2	TRBJ2-4	CAISEEAGWTKNIQYF	TGTGCCATCAGTGAGGAAGCGGGGTGGACCAAAAACATTCAGTACTTC
TRBV15	.	TRBJ1-3	CATSRPGSSGNTIYF	TGTGCCACCAGCAGGCCGGGGTCCTCTGGAAACACCATATATTTT
TRBV5-6	.	TRBJ1-1	CASSPQGTEAFF	TGTGCCAGCAGCCCACAGGGCACTGAAGCTTTCTTT
TRBV30	TRBD1	TRBJ1-4	CAWSHGQGGTNEKLFF	TGTGCCTGGAGTCACGGACAGGGGGGGACTAATGAAAAACTGTTTTTT
TRBV9	TRBD1	TRBJ2-7	CASSPSGQANYEQYF	TGTGCCAGCAGCCCATCGGGACAGGCAAACTACGAGCAGTACTTC
TRBV27	.	TRBJ2-7	CASSSTQTYEQYF	TGTGCCAGCAGTTCGACTCAAACCTACGAGCAGTACTTC
TRBV11-2	.	TRBJ1-2	CASTPAGRNYGYTF	TGTGCCAGCACCCCCGCCGGGAGGAACTATGGCTACACCTTC
TRBV27	TRBD1	TRBJ2-3	CASKRDRGTDTQYF	TGTGCCAGCAAAAGGGACAGGGGAACAGATACGCAGTATTTT
TRBV6-1	TRBD1	TRBJ2-5	CASSGQGAGETQYF	TGTGCCAGCAGCGGACAGGGGGCGGGAGAGACCCAGTACTTC
TRBV5-1	.	TRBJ1-5	CASSLEAGNQPQHF	TGCGCCAGCAGCTTGGAGGCAGGGAATCAGCCCCAGCATTTT
TRBV19	.	TRBJ1-5	CASSIGRDYQPQHF	TGTGCCAGTAGTATAGGGAGGGATTATCAGCCCCAGCATTTT